This T cell receptor beta chain was retrieved from a study of blood T cell repertoires in COVID-19. Overall study: From T cells, B-cell-depleted T cells, or PBMCs came the material, which was cDNA or gDNA.

Clones were read by immunoSEQ multiplex PCR, and TCRdb kept only the in-frame ones, dropping some. In the table there are around 30,000 clones, 85% of which are singletons. This clonotype was obtained from a woman aged 60-75 years with active COVID-19. The sample consisted of peripheral blood.

In nucleotides, the CDR3 is TGTGCCAGCAGCTCCCCTGGCGGAATAGAGACCCAGTACTTC. The encoded protein is CASSSPGGIETQYF. The chain combines TRBV7-3 with TRBJ2-5; D ambiguous. V shed 4 bases and J shed 4 bases, with 13 bases lying between them. The CDR3 contains 14 residues. CDR1 is SGHTA, CDR2 FQGTGA, per germline.